The 25 T cell receptor beta chains reported below all come from one sample, sequenced in a study of identical twins. Using its own MiXCR run on the 5' RACE reads, TCRdb lists one record per CDR3 protein. Here the sample spans 450,000 or so distinct CDR3 sequences, about 18% being singletons. Sequencing was carried out using naive T cells sorted from blood. These TCRs come from a man aged 50-60 years in good health.

This clonotype has ten or more counts. The gene calls are TRBV20-1 and TRBJ2-5; 7 nucleotides line up with TRBD1. The CDR3 spans 13 residues. Germline CDR1 is DFQATT and CDR2 is SNEGSKA (reference sequence). Unmatched junction bases numbered 7, after V lost 5 bases and J lost 4 bases. The CDR3 sequence is CSARTGEGETQYF. The CDR3 DNA reads as TGCAGTGCTCGTACAGGGGAAGGAGAGACCCAGTACTTC.

There are many counts of this clonotype. This CDR3 reads CASSGRVVNTEAFF. CDR3 in DNA: TGTGCCAGCAGTGGGAGGGTGGTGAACACTGAAGCTTTCTTT. The V gene is TRBV12-3 or TRBV12-4, the J gene TRBJ1-1; D is unclear. Trimming took off 5 bases at V and 0 bases at J, with 10 bases between the two ends. This CDR3 spans 14 amino acids.

This rearrangement joins TRBV2 to TRBJ1-1, with TRBD1 as a possible D gene (6 bases). V was shortened by 6 bases and J by 8 bases, with 19 bases between the two germline ends. Per the germline V gene, CDR1 is SNHLY and CDR2 is FYNNEI. This CDR3 region has 14 residues. CDR3 in amino acids: CASRAGAGVLEAFF. CDR3 nucleotide sequence: TGTGCCAGCAGGGCAGGGGCCGGGGTTCTGGAAGCTTTCTTT.

The table lists this clonotype with a few counts. The chain is built from TRBV10-3 and TRBJ1-1; D unclear. V lost 6 bases, J lost 0 bases, and 8 bases lay in between. Germline V gene data show CDR1 as ENHRY and CDR2 as SYGVKD. This CDR3 has 13 residues. CDR3 nucleotide sequence: TGTGCCATCAGGTTAGGGATGAACACTGAAGCTTTCTTT. The encoded protein is CAIRLGMNTEAFF.

The sample holds a few counts of this clonotype. The chain links TRBV11-1 to TRBJ1-2; 8 positions match TRBD1. The CDR3 is made up of 18 amino acids. Germline V lookup: CDR1 SGHAT, CDR2 FQDESV (reference sequence). V was clipped by 3 bases and J by 3 bases; unmatched bases: 15. The CDR3 DNA is TGTGCCAGCAGCTTCTCATCGGTTACGGCAGGGGGCGACTATGGCTACACCTTC. As protein: CASSFSSVTAGGDYGYTF.

This clonotype was seen just once. The chain uses TRBV24-1 and TRBJ2-3, with D perhaps assigned TRBD1 or TRBD2 (6 bases each). The length of the CDR3 is 16 residues. Germline loops: CDR1 KGHDR, CDR2 SFDVKD. Trimming took off 1 base at V and 0 bases at J, with 10 bases between the two ends. The CDR3 is CATSDFTGTSTDTQYF. The CDR3 DNA is TGTGCCACCAGTGATTTTACAGGGACTAGCACAGATACGCAGTATTTT.

V and J are TRBV18 and TRBJ2-1; TRBD2 agrees at 12 bases. Germline V CDR1 and CDR2: KGHSH, LQKENI. The CDR3 sequence is 17 residues long. J was trimmed by 2 bases and V by 5 bases; bases with no gene match: 7. The CDR3 DNA reads as TGTGCCAGCTCATTCTCTAGCGGGGGGGCCACCTACAATGAGCAGTTCTTC. It codes for CASSFSSGGATYNEQFF.

The CDR3 DNA follows: TGCAGTGCTTACCTCAGGAGCTCCTACGAGCAGTACTTC. Its translation: CSAYLRSSYEQYF. The V call is TRBV20-1, the J call TRBJ2-7; D remains unclear. Germline V gives CDR1 DFQATT, CDR2 SNEGSKA (reference sequence). This CDR3 has 13 amino acids. V shed 5 bases and J shed 0 bases, with 11 bases lying between them.

This clonotype was recorded at least ten times. The CDR3 nucleotides read TGTGCCAGCAGCGGCCGCGGGACTAGCGGGATCAATGAGCAGTTCTTC. Protein sequence: CASSGRGTSGINEQFF. This chain links TRBV7-9 with TRBJ2-1, with 13 bases matching TRBD2. From germline, CDR1 is SEHNR and CDR2 FQNEAQ (reference sequence). This CDR3 is built from 16 residues. V lost 5 bases and J lost 6; bases outside the gene matches: 7.

This clonotype was found many times. This rearrangement joins TRBV15 to TRBJ1-2, with D perhaps TRBD1 (6 bases). This CDR3 comprises 14 residues. The V end lost 0 bases, the J end lost 8 bases, and 13 bases lay between the germline ends. CDR1 and CDR2 (germline): LNHNV, YYDKDF (reference sequence). The CDR3 DNA sequence: TGTGCCACCAGCAGAGATATTAAGGGGGACGGCTACACCTTC. Residues: CATSRDIKGDGYTF.

The rearrangement joins TRBV5-5 to TRBJ2-3; D could derive from TRBD1 or TRBD2 (5 bases each). CDR3 length equals 15 residues. The germline V gene has CDR1 SGHKS and CDR2 YYEKEE (reference sequence). V was trimmed by 0 bases and J by 4 bases, leaving 12 bases between them. The CDR3 bases are TGTGCCAGCAGCTTGGCAGAGGGGAGAGCAGATACGCAGTATTTT. It yields the protein CASSLAEGRADTQYF.

The V and J genes are TRBV4-1 and TRBJ2-1; TRBD2 aligns across 9 bases. This CDR3 has 16 residues. Germline V gene lookup returns CDR1 MGHRA and CDR2 YSYEKL. V trimming: 0 bases; J trimming: 4 bases; junction bases outside the gene matches: 4. The CDR3 is CASSQDPSGNYNEQFF. CDR3 coding DNA: TGCGCCAGCAGCCAAGATCCTAGCGGGAATTACAATGAGCAGTTCTTC.

The sample holds a few counts of this clonotype. This chain links TRBV7-2 with TRBJ2-7; a weak D match, TRBD2 (5 bases). The CDR3 has 14 residues. Germline V CDR1 and CDR2: SGHTA, FQGNSA. V was shortened by 1 base and J by 2 bases, with 9 bases between the two germline ends. The CDR3 is CASSLGPGTYEQYF. CDR3 nucleotides: TGTGCCAGCAGCTTAGGACCGGGGACCTACGAGCAGTACTTC. Looking up the rest from reference TRBV7-2 and TRBJ2-7 gives the full variable domain: GAGVSQSPSNKVTEKGKDVELRCDPISGHTALYWYRQSLGQGLEFLIYFQGNSAPDKSGLPSDRFSAERTGGSVSTLTIQRTQQEDSAVYLCASSLGPGTYEQYFGPGTRLTVT.

This clonotype occurred many times. The V call is TRBV7-9, the J call TRBJ2-5; D is possibly TRBD1 (5 bases). CDR1 and CDR2 from the germline V gene are SEHNR and FQNEAQ (reference sequence). With 2 bases removed from V and 1 base from J, the gap between germline ends came to 8 bases. This CDR3 comprises 14 residues. CDR3 amino acids: CASSLRQGQETQYF. DNA for the CDR3: TGTGCCAGCAGCTTAAGGCAGGGCCAAGAGACCCAGTACTTC.

The V gene is TRBV9, the J gene TRBJ2-4; 8 bases are a match to TRBD2. The CDR3 consists of 14 residues. In germline, CDR1 is SGDLS, CDR2 YYNGEE. The junction had 7 bases not matched to a gene; V was cut back by 3 bases and J by 8 bases. CDR3 sequence reads: CASSGETSADIQYF. The CDR3, as DNA: TGTGCCAGCAGCGGCGAGACTAGCGCCGACATTCAGTACTTC.

V and J are TRBV27 and TRBJ2-7; D is ambiguous. V shed 3 bases and J shed 0 bases, with 6 bases lying between them. The CDR3 consists of 13 residues. Germline V gene data show CDR1 as MNHEY and CDR2 as SMNVEV (reference sequence). CDR3 DNA: TGTGCCAGCAGTTTCGGAGCCTCCTACGAGCAGTACTTC. Residues: CASSFGASYEQYF.

This clonotype was recorded a few times. The rearrangement links TRBV20-1 to TRBJ2-2; D gene ambiguous. Germline CDR1 and CDR2: DFQATT and SNEGSKA (reference sequence). This CDR3 has 13 amino acids. With 3 bases removed from V and 5 bases from J, the gap between germline ends came to 10 bases. The CDR3 DNA is TGCAGTGCTAGGGGTAGTGGTACCGGGGAGCTGTTTTTT. Protein product: CSARGSGTGELFF.

This clonotype was observed at least ten times. The chain carries TRBV12-3 or TRBV12-4 and TRBJ1-1; TRBD1 agrees at 11 bases. The V gene end was trimmed by 6 bases and the J gene end by 10 bases; junction bases not matched to a gene: 7. The CDR3 is made up of 13 amino acids. This CDR3 is CASSTGTGGSAFF. The DNA of the CDR3 is TGTGCCAGCAGCACCGGGACAGGGGGATCAGCTTTCTTT.

Only a few counts were recorded for this clonotype. The rearrangement uses TRBV10-3 and TRBJ2-2; tentative D call: TRBD1 (5 bases). Germline CDR1 reads ENHRY; CDR2 reads SYGVKD. The CDR3 is made up of 14 amino acids. Trimming cost V 0 bases and J 4 bases, with 6 bases left between them. CDR3 sequence (DNA): TGTGCCATCAGTGAGTCGCAGGGCACCGGGGAGCTGTTTTTT. Its protein product is CAISESQGTGELFF.

The rearrangement uses TRBV27 and TRBJ2-1; 16 bases map to TRBD2. Germline V gives CDR1 MNHEY, CDR2 SMNVEV (reference sequence). There are 17 residues in the CDR3. V lost 4 bases to trimming and J lost 5 bases; unmatched junction nucleotides: 5. The CDR3 sequence: CASSYGTSGRANNEQFF. The CDR3 bases are TGTGCCAGCAGTTACGGGACTAGCGGGAGGGCCAACAATGAGCAGTTCTTC.

This clonotype was seen more than once but under ten times. The chain combines TRBV7-2 with TRBJ2-1; D is uncertain. Germline-derived CDR1 and CDR2 are SGHTA and FQGNSA. V lost 2 bases and J lost 0, with 5 bases in between. CDR3 length: 14 residues. CDR3 sequence: CASSLFSSYNEQFF. DNA for the CDR3: TGTGCCAGCAGCTTATTCTCCTCCTACAATGAGCAGTTCTTC.

The chain combines TRBV24-1 with TRBJ1-2; a weak D match, TRBD1 (6 bases). Germline V gene data show CDR1 as KGHDR and CDR2 as SFDVKD. This CDR3 comprises 13 residues. The V end lost 5 bases, the J end lost 4 bases, and 10 bases lay between the germline ends. The CDR3 loop is CATSGGHFYGYTF. The DNA of the CDR3 is TGTGCCACCAGTGGGGGACACTTCTATGGCTACACCTTC.

This clonotype was detected ten times or more. The rearrangement links TRBV10-3 to TRBJ2-1; D might be TRBD1 or TRBD2, each matching 5 bases. The germline V and J ends were trimmed by 3 bases and 6 bases, with 15 bases remaining between them. The CDR3 covers 15 residues. Germline V lookup: CDR1 ENHRY, CDR2 SYGVKD. CDR3 sequence reads: CAISDGAGRGNEQFF. Written as DNA, the CDR3 is TGTGCCATCAGTGACGGGGCAGGAAGGGGCAATGAGCAGTTCTTC.

This chain uses TRBV27 with TRBJ1-1; the D gene is possibly TRBD1 (6 bases). This CDR3 region has 11 residues. Looked up from germline, CDR1 is MNHEY and CDR2 is SMNVEV (reference sequence). V lost 8 bases and J lost 6, with 10 bases in between. CDR3 loop: CASGRGSEAFF. CDR3 sequence (DNA): TGTGCCAGCGGCAGGGGTTCTGAAGCTTTCTTT.

This clonotype has ten or more counts. This chain connects TRBV24-1 to TRBJ2-5, with 7 bases aligning to TRBD2. Germline V lookup: CDR1 KGHDR, CDR2 SFDVKD. V lost 9 bases, J lost 4 bases, and 13 bases stayed unmatched. The CDR3 runs 15 residues. The CDR3 region has the DNA TGTGCCACCGGCGGCGTGGGGAGGGGCCTAGAGACCCAGTACTTC. This sequence encodes CATGGVGRGLETQYF.